Each of the 6 T cell receptor beta chains below was sequenced from the same sample in a study of PD-L1 blockade in urothelial cancer (dated by TCRdb to 2017 to 2019). Preparation of the library involved the immunoSEQ multiplex PCR assay. This immuneACCESS table, as held by TCRdb, lists in-frame sequences with V and J called but not all clones. Of the missing ones, under half trace to an unresolved V gene in checked studies; the others have no known cause. This sample gives under 35,000 clones in total; 87% of them show up just once. 3.7% of the sample rests with the top ten. The sample consisted of PBMCs, taken around atezolizumab (anti-PD-L1) treatment. These receptors all come from a man aged 50 or older with urothelial cancer.

The chain joins TRBV2 to TRBJ1-5; a weak D match, TRBD1 (5 bases). The V gene lost 4 bases and the J gene lost 7 bases, with 17 bases spanning the gap. The CDR3 is 15 residues long. The germline CDR1 and CDR2 sequences are SNHLY and FYNNEI. CDR3 in amino acids: CASSGFDSPNQPQHF. The CDR3 region has the DNA TGTGCCAGCAGTGGATTTGACAGCCCGAACCAGCCCCAGCATTTT.

The rearrangement links TRBV5-4 to TRBJ2-1; 15 bases line up with TRBD2. The CDR3 extends over 16 amino acids. Unmatched junction bases numbered 5, after V lost 4 bases and J lost 6 bases. Germline V lookup: CDR1 SGHNT, CDR2 YYREEE (reference sequence). This CDR3 is CASSPGLAGGTNEQFF. The CDR3 nucleotides read TGTGCCAGCAGCCCGGGACTAGCGGGAGGAACCAATGAGCAGTTCTTC. The full variable domain, rest sourced from reference TRBV5-4 and TRBJ2-1, is ETGVTQSPTHLIKTRGQQVTLRCSSQSGHNTVSWYQQALGQGPQFIFQYYREEENGRGNFPPRFSGLQFPNYSSELNVNALELDDSALYLCASSPGLAGGTNEQFFGPGTRLTVL.

This clone has just one count. The CDR3 sequence is CASSSTGISYEQYF. The CDR3 region has the DNA TGTGCCAGCAGTTCAACAGGAATCTCCTACGAGCAGTACTTC. This chain joins TRBV27 and TRBJ2-7; D might be TRBD1 (5 bases). V was shortened by 4 bases and J by 0 bases, with 10 bases between the two germline ends. Germline loops: CDR1 MNHEY, CDR2 SMNVEV (reference sequence). The CDR3 covers 14 residues.

This clone is a singleton in its sample. This sequence joins TRBV28 and TRBJ2-3; 8 bases are a match to TRBD1. J gave up 2 bases and V 3 bases, and 4 bases lay outside the gene matches. The CDR3 length is 15 residues. Germline V lookup: CDR1 MDHEN, CDR2 SYDVKM. In DNA, the CDR3 is TGTGCCAGCAGTTTGAGACAGGGGATCACAGATACGCAGTATTTT. The encoded protein is CASSLRQGITDTQYF.

This clone was picked up a small number of times. This chain joins TRBV7-2 and TRBJ2-3; 9 nucleotides match TRBD2. The CDR3 has 16 amino acids. Germline V gene data show CDR1 as SGHTA and CDR2 as FQGNSA. The trim removed 1 base at V and 4 bases at J, leaving 6 bases unmatched. The CDR3 DNA is TGTGCCAGCAGCTTAGTGGGCGGGAGGGCCCCAGATACGCAGTATTTT. Protein product: CASSLVGGRAPDTQYF.

The V call is TRBV27, the J call TRBJ2-7; 11 bases line up with TRBD1. This CDR3 is 14 amino acids long. Germline V CDR1 and CDR2: MNHEY, SMNVEV (reference sequence). Trimming took 4 bases from V and 4 from J; bases not matched to a gene: 3. The CDR3 nucleotides read TGTGCCAGCAGTTCTGGGACAGGGGGTTACGAGCAGTACTTC. This encodes CASSSGTGGYEQYF.